The TCR beta chain described here comes from a study of T cells in Graves' hyperthyroidism and ophthalmopathy. Broader study findings: Most clonotypes expanded in thyroid above 0.001 were likewise present in blood.

The V and J ends lost 5 bases and 4 bases, in that order; junction bases with no gene match: 10. Germline V gives CDR1 MNHNS, CDR2 SASEGT. The CDR3 covers 16 residues. The study excluded patients with uncontrolled infection, other autoimmune disease, pregnancy or lactation. Diagnosing involved the use of clinical symptoms, serum thyroxine and TRAb, thyroid ultrasound and orbital computed tomography. TCR beta CDR3 sequences were amplified from RNA transcripts. RT-PCR in the first round (using the HTBI primer set) targeted the TCR CDR3. TCRdb analysed the multiplex PCR reads with MiXCR anew, one entry per CDR3 protein. The sample records about 660,000 distinct CDR3 sequences, just under 45% being singletons. In the case of this clonotype: Its antigen is still unknown.

This chain links TRBV6-1 with TRBJ2-7, with 11 bases identical to TRBD1. The TCR was taken from an adult man with Graves' disease, either hyperthyroidism or ophthalmopathy (not recorded which). The sample taken for sequencing was peripheral blood or thyroid tissue (not recorded which). CDR3 sequence reads: CASSYLRTGGMYEQYF. The CDR3 coding sequence is TGTGCCAGCAGTTACCTCCGGACAGGGGGCATGTACGAGCAGTACTTC.